A selection of T cell receptor beta chains follows, all from one sample in a study of blood T cell repertoires in COVID-19. TCRdb keeps only in-frame clones here, not all; method: immunoSEQ multiplex PCR. The table includes 150,000 to 180,000 clones, 70% to 85% detected once. The sample was peripheral blood. The source is a woman aged 55 to 70 with acute or convalescent COVID-19. CDR3s leave out the opening cysteine and the closing phenylalanine or tryptophan.

v_gene	j_gene	CDR3aa
TRBV6-6	TRBJ1-5	ASSYPQRYQPQH
TRBV6-5	TRBJ2-1	ASSFRAGGNNEQF
TRBV11-2	TRBJ2-1	ASSLAQASYNEQF
TRBV5-4	TRBJ2-3	ASSLRLAGGADTQY
TRBV30	TRBJ1-2	AFTGGATNYGYT
TRBV4-1	TRBJ1-3	ASSQARTAGTGSGNTIY
TRBV30	TRBJ1-5	AWDRGGWPQH
TRBV7-9	TRBJ1-1	ASSLAGADEAF
TRBV27	TRBJ2-2	ASSLELTGELF
TRBV6-4	TRBJ2-3	ASSEEGLGAQY
TRBV2	TRBJ1-2	ASSRDYFNYGYT
TRBV7-2	TRBJ2-7	ASSLSYEQY
TRBV24-1	TRBJ1-5	ATSDLQGPLNQPQH
TRBV2	TRBJ2-3	ASMRLAGGSTDTQY
TRBV6-6	TRBJ1-3	ASNRQGSGNTIY
TRBV30	TRBJ1-5	AWNRGGNQPQH
TRBV6-1	TRBJ1-5	ASSKDRPFSNQPQH
TRBV19	TRBJ1-4	AAGVEKLF